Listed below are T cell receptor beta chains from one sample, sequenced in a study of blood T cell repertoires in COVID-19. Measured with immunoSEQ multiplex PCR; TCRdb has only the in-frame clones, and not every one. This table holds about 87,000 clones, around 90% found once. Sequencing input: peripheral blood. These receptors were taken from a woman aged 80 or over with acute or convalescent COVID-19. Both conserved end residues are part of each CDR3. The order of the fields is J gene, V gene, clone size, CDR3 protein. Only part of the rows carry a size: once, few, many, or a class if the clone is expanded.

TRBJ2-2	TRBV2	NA	CASSRTDPANTGELFF
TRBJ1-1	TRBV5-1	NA	CASSLDESVGPEAFF
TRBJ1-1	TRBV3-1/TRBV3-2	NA	CASSQGPQGGTEAFF
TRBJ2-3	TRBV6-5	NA	CASRVQGTDTQYF
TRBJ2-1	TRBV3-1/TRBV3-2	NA	CASSHGLAGISYNEQFF
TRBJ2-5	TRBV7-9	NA	CASSGTETQYF
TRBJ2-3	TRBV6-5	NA	CASREGSRTDTQYF
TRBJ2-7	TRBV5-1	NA	CASSLAGRPYEQYF
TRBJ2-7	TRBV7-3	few	CASSLQGMREQYF
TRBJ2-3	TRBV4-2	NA	CASSQGQTSGFDTQYF
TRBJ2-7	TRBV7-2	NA	CASSLASGGTPYEQYF
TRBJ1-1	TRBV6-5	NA	CASRLTGVSTEAFF
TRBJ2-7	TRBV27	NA	CASRRQTYEQYF
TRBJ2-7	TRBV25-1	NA	CASSESKGGHEQYF
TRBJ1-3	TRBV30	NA	CAWRVQGARNTIYF
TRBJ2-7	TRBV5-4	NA	CASSLEPVGLSYEQYF
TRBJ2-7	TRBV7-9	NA	CASSFTSGSEQYF
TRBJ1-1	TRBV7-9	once	CASSLGGQHTEAFF
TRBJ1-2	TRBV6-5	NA	CASSQRGQFGYTF
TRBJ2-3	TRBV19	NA	CASSTRLAGITDTQYF
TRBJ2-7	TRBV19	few	CASSIADRGEQYF
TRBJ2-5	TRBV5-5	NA	CASSLIGGETQYF
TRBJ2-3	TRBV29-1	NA	CSVGEEITDTQYF
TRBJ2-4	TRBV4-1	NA	CASSGQGVKNIQYF